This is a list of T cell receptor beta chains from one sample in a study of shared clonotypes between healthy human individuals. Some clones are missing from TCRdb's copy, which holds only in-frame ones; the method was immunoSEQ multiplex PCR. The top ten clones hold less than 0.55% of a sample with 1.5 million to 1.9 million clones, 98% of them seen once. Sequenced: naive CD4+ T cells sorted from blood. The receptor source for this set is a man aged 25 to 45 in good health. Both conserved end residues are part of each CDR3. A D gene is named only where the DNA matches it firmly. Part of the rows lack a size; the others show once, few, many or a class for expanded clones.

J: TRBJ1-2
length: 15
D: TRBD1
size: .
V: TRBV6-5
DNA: TGTGCCAGCAGTTACAGGGGGCGCATTGGGTATGGCTACACCTTC
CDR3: CASSYRGRIGYGYTF

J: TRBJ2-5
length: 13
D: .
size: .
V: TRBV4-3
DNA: TGCGCCAGCAGCCAGGACCGGACGGGGTCCCAGTACTTC
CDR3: CASSQDRTGSQYF

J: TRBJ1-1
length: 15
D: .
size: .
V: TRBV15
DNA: TGTGCCACCAGCAGAGTCACGGGGCGCGGGCCTGAAGCTTTCTTT
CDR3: CATSRVTGRGPEAFF

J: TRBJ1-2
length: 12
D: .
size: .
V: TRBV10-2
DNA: TGCGCCAGTCGACAGATTAACTATGGCTACACCTTC
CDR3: CASRQINYGYTF

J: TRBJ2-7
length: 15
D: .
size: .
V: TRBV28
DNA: TGTGCCAGCAGCCGCCGGACCCGAGGGAACTACGAGCAGTACTTC
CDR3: CASSRRTRGNYEQYF

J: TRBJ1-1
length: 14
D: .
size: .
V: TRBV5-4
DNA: TGTGCCAGCAGCTTGGGGACCGTTAACACTGAAGCTTTCTTT
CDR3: CASSLGTVNTEAFF

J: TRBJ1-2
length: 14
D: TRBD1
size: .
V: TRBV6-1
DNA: TGTGCCAGCATTTCCACCGGGACAGGCTATGGCTACACCTTC
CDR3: CASISTGTGYGYTF

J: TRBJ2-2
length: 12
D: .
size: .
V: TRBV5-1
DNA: TGCGCCAGCAGCTTGGAAGGCGGGGAGCTGTTTTTT
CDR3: CASSLEGGELFF

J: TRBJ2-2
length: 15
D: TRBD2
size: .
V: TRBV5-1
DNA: TGCGCCAGCAGCAAGGGACTAGCGAACTTCGGGGAGCTGTTTTTT
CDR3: CASSKGLANFGELFF

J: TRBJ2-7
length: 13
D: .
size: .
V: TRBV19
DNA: TGTGCCAGTTTGGGGTGGGATTCCTACGAGCAGTACTTC
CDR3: CASLGWDSYEQYF

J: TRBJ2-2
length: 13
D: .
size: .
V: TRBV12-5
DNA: TGTGCTAGTGGTCCCCCGGGGAGCGGGGAGCTGTTTTTT
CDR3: CASGPPGSGELFF

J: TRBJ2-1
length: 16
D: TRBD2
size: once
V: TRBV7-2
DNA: TGTGCCAGCAGCTTAGACTGGACTAGCGGGCCCCATGAGCAGTTCTTC
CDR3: CASSLDWTSGPHEQFF

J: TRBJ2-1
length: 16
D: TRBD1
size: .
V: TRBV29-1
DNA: TGCAGCGTTGGGGACAGATCCCGGACCCGAAACAATGAGCAGTTCTTC
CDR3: CSVGDRSRTRNNEQFF

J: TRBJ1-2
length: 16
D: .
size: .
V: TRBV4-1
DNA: TGCGCCAGCAGCCACGAGAAAGGGACCGCGAATAATGGCTACACCTTC
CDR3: CASSHEKGTANNGYTF

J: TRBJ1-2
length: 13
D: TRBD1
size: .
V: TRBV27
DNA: TGTGCCAGCAGTCTCGACAGGGGTAGGGGCTACACCTTC
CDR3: CASSLDRGRGYTF

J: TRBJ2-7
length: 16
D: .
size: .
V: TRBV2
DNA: TGTGCCAGCAGTGTTCGAGCTAGCTGGAGTTCCTACGAGCAGTACTTC
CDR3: CASSVRASWSSYEQYF

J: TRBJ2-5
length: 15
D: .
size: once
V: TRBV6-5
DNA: TGTGCCAGCAGTTACTCGGAGTTAACCCAAGAGACCCAGTACTTC
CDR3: CASSYSELTQETQYF

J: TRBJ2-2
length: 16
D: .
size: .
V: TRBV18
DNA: TGTGCCAGCTCATCCGGGGCCATTCCGAACACCGGGGAGCTGTTTTTT
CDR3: CASSSGAIPNTGELFF

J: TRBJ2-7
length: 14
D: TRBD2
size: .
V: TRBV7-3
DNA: TGTGCCAGCAGCTCCGGGACTAGCGGGTCCGAGCAGTACTTC
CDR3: CASSSGTSGSEQYF

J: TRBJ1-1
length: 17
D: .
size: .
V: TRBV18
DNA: TGTGCCAGCTCACCACGGGGAGCCTCACTTGAAAACACTGAAGCTTTCTTT
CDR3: CASSPRGASLENTEAFF

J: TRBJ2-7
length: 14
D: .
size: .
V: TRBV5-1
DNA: TGCGCCAGCAGCTTGGGGCCGGGCTCCTACGAGCAGTACTTC
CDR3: CASSLGPGSYEQYF

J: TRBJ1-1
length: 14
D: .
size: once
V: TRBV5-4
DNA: TGTGCCAGCAGTTACGGGACACAGAACACTGAAGCTTTCTTT
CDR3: CASSYGTQNTEAFF

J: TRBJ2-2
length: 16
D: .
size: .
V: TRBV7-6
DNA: TGTGCCAGCAGCTTACTCCGGGACCCCTACACCGGGGAGCTGTTTTTT
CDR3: CASSLLRDPYTGELFF

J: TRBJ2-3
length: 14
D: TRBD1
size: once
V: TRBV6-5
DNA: TGTGCCAGCAGACCCGGGACAGGGGGCGATACGCAGTATTTT
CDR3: CASRPGTGGDTQYF

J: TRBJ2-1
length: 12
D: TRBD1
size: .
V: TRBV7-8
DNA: TGTGCCAGCAGGAGACAGGGTGGAGAGCAGTTCTTC
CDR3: CASRRQGGEQFF

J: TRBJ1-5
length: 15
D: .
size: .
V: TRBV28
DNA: TGTGCCAGCAGTTTAACACAGCATAGCAATCAGCCCCAGCATTTT
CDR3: CASSLTQHSNQPQHF

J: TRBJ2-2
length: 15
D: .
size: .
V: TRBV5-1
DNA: TGCGCCAGCAGCTTTGCCGCCACGAACACCGGGGAGCTGTTTTTT
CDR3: CASSFAATNTGELFF

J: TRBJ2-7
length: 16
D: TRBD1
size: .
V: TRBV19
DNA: TGTGCCAGTAGCGGGACGGGACAGGGGGTTTCCTACGAGCAGTACTTC
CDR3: CASSGTGQGVSYEQYF

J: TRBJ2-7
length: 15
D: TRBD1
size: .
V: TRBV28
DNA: TGTGCCAGCAGTCCGCGGACAGGGGCCGGTTACGAGCAGTACTTC
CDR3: CASSPRTGAGYEQYF

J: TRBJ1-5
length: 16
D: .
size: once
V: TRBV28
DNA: TGTGCCAGCAGTTTTTTCTCCAGGTATAGCAATCAGCCCCAGCATTTT
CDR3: CASSFFSRYSNQPQHF

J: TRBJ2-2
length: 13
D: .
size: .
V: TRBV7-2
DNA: TGTGCCAGCAGCTTAGATTTCACCGGGGAGCTGTTTTTT
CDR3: CASSLDFTGELFF

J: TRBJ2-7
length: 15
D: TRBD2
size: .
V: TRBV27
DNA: TGTGCCAGCAGTCGCACCGTTAGCGGGAGAATCGAGCAGTACTTC
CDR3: CASSRTVSGRIEQYF

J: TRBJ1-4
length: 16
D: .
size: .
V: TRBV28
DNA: TGTGCCAGCGGCCTTTTGGGGGGGTCGGCTAATGAAAAACTGTTTTTT
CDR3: CASGLLGGSANEKLFF

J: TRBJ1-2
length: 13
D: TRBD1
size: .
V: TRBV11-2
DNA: TGTGCCAGCAGCTCCGGACAGGGTCGTGGCTACACCTTC
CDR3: CASSSGQGRGYTF

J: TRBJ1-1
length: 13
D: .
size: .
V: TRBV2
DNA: TGTGCCAGAACAGACAGCATGAACACTGAAGCTTTCTTT
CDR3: CARTDSMNTEAFF

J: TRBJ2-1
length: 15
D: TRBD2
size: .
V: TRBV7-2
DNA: TGTGCCAGCAGCGTACTAGCGGAGCTGAACAATGAGCAGTTCTTC
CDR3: CASSVLAELNNEQFF

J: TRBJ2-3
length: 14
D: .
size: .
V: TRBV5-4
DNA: TGTGCCAGCAGCTTGGCCGGGCCCGGGGATACGCAGTATTTT
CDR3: CASSLAGPGDTQYF

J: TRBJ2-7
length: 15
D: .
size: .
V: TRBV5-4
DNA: TGTGCCAGCAGCTTGGCAGGCAGGGGTGCCTACGAGCAGTACTTC
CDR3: CASSLAGRGAYEQYF

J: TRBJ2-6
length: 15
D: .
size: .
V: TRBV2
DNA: TGTGCCAGCAGTGTGCTAGTCCCCGGGGCCAACGTCCTGACTTTC
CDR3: CASSVLVPGANVLTF

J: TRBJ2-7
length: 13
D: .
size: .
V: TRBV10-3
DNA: TGTGCCATCAGCCACGACAGCTCCTACGAGCAGTACTTC
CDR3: CAISHDSSYEQYF

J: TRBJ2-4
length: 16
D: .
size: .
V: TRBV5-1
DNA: TGCGCCAGCAGCAAAGGGGATACGCAAGCCAAAAACATTCAGTACTTC
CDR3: CASSKGDTQAKNIQYF

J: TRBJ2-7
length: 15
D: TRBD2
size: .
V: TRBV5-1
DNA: TGCGCCAGCAGCGGGGGACTAGCGGGAATCAGCGAGCAGTACTTC
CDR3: CASSGGLAGISEQYF

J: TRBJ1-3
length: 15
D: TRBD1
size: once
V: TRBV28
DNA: TGTGCCAGCAGTTTAGACCAGGGGGGAAGAGACACCATATATTTT
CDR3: CASSLDQGGRDTIYF

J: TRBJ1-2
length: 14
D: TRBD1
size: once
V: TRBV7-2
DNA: TGTGCCAGCAGCCTCTTGGGACAGCGGTATGGCTACACCTTC
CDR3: CASSLLGQRYGYTF

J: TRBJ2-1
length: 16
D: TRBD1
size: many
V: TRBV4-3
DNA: TGCGCCAGCAGCGAGAAGGACAGGGGGGGTTACAATGAGCAGTTCTTC
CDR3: CASSEKDRGGYNEQFF

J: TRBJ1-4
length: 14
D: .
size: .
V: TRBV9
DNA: TGTGCCAGCAGCGTAGGGCCGATTAATGAAAAACTGTTTTTT
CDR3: CASSVGPINEKLFF

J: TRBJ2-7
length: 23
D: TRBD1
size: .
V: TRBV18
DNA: TGTGCCAGCTCACGACCAGAAATTTATCCAAAATTTTTTCCGGGACAGGAGACCTACGAGCAGTACTTC
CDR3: CASSRPEIYPKFFPGQETYEQYF